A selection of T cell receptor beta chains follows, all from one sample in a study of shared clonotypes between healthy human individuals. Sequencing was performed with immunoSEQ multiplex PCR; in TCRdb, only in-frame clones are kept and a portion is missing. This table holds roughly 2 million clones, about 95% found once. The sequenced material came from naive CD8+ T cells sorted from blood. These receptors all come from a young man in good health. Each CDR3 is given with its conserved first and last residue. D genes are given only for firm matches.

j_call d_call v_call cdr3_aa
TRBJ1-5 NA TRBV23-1 CASSHRQPQHF
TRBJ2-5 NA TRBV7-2 CASSLHGVETQYF
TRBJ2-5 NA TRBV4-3 CASSLQGEGLQETQYF
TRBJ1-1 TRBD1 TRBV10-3 CAISESRGQRTEAFF
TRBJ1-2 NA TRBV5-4 CASTSRGNYGYTF
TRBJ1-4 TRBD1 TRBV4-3 CASSLSKGQVGEKLFF
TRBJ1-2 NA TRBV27 CASSISVPGPLGYTF
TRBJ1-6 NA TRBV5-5 CASSASVVLNSPLHF
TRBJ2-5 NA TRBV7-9 CASSLGSQETQYF
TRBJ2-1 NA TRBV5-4 CASSLALAYNEQFF
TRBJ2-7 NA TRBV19 CASSIGREYEQYF
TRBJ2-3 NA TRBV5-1 CASSLGYGQDTQYF
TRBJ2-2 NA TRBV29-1 CSVWGDEENTGELFF
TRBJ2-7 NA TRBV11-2 CASSPPGYEQYF
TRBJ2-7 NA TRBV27 CASSYGNAKYEQYF
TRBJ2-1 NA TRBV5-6 CASSLSFSYNEQFF
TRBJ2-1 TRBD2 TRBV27 CASSLSSPSGSYNEQFF
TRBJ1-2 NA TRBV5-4 CASSTDGGAPYGYTF
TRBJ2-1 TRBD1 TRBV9 CASSLDWTGRGNEQFF
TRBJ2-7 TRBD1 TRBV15 CATSREQGVYREQYF
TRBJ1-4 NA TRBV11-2 CASSLGSRQGPEKLFF
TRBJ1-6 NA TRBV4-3 CASSQDRGGLPLHF
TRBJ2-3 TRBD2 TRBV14 CASSQLAGGQGDTQYF
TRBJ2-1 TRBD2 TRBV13 CASSLMTSGNNEQFF
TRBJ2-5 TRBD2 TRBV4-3 CASSPGLAGGPGETQYF
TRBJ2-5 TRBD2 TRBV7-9 CASSFSASGNQETQYF
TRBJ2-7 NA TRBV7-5 CARSFLHSSGRAHEQYF
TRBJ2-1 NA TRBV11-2 CASSHGAMGNEQFF
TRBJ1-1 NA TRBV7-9 CASSQGTEAFF
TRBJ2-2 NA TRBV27 CASSLTGWVTGELFF
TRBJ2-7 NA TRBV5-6 CASSLGLGGYEQYF
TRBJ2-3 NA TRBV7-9 CASSLVTGGTDTQYF
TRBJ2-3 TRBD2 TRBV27 CASSSSGTQITDTQYF
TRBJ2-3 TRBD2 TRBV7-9 CASSLGAGADTQYF
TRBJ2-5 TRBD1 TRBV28 CASSSNLETGAETQYF
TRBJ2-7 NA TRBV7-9 CASGAERFYEQYF
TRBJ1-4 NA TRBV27 CASSFSVGERDEKLFF
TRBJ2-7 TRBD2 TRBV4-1 CASSPSSGASYEQYF
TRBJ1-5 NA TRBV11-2 CASSLGPQGPQHF
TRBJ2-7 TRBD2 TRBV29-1 CSVDGGDSYEQYF
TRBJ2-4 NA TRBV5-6 CASTNLSENIQYF
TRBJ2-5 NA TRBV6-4 CASSQQGRQTQYF
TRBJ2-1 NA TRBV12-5 CASGSGVAYNEQFF
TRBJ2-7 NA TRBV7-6 CASSLGPNYEQYF
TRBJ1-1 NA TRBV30 CAWSGRPNTEAFF